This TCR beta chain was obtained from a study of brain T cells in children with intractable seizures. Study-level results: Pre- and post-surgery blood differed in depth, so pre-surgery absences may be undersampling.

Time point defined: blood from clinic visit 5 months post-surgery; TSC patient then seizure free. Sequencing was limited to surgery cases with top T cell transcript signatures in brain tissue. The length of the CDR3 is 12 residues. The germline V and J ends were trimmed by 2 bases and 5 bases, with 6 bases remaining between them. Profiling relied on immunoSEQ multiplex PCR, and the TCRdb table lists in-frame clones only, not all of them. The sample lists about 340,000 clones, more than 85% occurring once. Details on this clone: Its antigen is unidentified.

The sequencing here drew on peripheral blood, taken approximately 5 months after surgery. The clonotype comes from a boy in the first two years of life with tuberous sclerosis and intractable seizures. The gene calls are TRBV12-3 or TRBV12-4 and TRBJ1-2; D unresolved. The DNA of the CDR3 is TGTGCCAGCAGTTTATGGATGTATGGCTACACCTTC. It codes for CASSLWMYGYTF.